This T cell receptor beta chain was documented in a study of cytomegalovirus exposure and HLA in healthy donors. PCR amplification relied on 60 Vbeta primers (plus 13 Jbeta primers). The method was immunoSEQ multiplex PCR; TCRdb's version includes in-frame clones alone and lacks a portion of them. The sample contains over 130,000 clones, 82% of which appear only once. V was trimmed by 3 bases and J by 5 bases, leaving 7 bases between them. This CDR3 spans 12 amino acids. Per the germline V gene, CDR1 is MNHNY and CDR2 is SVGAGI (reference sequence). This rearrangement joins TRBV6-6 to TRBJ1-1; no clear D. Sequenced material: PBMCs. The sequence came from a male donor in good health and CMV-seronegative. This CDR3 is CASSYIGTEAFF. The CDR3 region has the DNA TGTGCCAGCAGTTATATCGGGACTGAAGCTTTCTTT.